The T cell receptor beta chain described here comes from a study of T cell responses to AZD1222 COVID-19 vaccine. TCRdb's copy holds only in-frame clones and misses some; the assay was immunoSEQ multiplex PCR. The data show tens of thousands of clones, roughly 90% seen once. The V gene lost 1 base and the J gene lost 1 base, with 7 bases spanning the gap. The CDR3 is 14 residues long. Germline V gene sequence: CDR1 SGHAT, CDR2 FQNNGV. Study-wide results and limits: Donors were chiefly white British, with a greater number of females, and clonal diversity was perhaps underestimated.

Only a few counts were recorded for this clone. Its target is not known. This receptor was obtained from an adult in good health. The chain carries TRBV11-2 and TRBJ2-5; D is unclear. Sequenced material: peripheral blood, taken on day 0 of AZD1222 vaccination. The CDR3 protein is CASSLVGFQETQYF. CDR3 in DNA: TGTGCCAGCAGCTTAGTAGGGTTCCAAGAGACCCAGTACTTC.